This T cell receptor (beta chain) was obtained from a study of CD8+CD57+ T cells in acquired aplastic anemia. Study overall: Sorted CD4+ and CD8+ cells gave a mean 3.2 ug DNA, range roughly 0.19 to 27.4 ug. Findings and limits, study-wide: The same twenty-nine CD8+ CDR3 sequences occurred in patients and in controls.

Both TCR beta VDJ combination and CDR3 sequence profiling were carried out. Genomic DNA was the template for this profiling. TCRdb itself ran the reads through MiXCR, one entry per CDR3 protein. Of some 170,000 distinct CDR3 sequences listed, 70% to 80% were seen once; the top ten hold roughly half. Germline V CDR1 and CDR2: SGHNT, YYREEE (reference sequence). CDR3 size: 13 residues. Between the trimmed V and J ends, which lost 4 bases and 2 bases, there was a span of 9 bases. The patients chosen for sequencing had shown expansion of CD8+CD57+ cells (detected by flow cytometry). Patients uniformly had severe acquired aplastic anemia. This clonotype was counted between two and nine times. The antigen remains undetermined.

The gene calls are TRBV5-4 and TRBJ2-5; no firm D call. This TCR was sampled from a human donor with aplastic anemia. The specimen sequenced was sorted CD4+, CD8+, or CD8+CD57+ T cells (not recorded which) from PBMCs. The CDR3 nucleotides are TGTGCCAGCAGCGCGGCAGGACAAGAGACCCAGTACTTC. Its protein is CASSAAGQETQYF. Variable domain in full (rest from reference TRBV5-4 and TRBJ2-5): ETGVTQSPTHLIKTRGQQVTLRCSSQSGHNTVSWYQQALGQGPQFIFQYYREEENGRGNFPPRFSGLQFPNYSSELNVNALELDDSALYLCASSAAGQETQYFGPGTRLLVL.